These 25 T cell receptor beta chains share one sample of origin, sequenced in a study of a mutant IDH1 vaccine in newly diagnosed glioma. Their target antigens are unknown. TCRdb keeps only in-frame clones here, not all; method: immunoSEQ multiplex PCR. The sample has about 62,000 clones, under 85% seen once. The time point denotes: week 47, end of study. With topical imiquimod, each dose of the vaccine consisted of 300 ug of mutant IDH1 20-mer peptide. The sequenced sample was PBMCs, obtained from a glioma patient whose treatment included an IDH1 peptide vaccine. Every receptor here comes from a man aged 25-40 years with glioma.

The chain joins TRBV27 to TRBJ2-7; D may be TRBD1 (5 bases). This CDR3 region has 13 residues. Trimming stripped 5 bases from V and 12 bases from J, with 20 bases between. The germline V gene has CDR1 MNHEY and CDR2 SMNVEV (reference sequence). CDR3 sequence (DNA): TGTGCCAGCAGTCCAAGCCCTGACAGAAACCCGTACTTC. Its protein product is CASSPSPDRNPYF.

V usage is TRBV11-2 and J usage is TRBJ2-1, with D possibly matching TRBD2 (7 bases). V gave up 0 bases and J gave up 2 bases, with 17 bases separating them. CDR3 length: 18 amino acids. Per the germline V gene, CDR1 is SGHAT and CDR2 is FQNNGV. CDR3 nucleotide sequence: TGTGCCAGCAGCTTAGATGGTATCGGGGGGCAGGCCTACAATGAGCAGTTCTTC. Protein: CASSLDGIGGQAYNEQFF.

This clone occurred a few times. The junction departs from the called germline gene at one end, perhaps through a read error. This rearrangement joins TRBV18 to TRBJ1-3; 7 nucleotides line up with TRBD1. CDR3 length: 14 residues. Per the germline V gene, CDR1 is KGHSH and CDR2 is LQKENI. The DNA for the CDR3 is TGTGCCAGCTCAGCACCGGGACAGAGAAACACCATATATTTT. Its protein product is CASSAPGQRNTIYF.

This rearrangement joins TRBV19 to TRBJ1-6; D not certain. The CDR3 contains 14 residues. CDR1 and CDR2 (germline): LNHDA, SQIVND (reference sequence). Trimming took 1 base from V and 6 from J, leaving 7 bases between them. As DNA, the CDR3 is TGTGCCAGTAGTATAGCAGGACTTAATTCACCCCTCCACTTT. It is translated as CASSIAGLNSPLHF. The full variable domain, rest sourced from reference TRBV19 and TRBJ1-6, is DGGITQSPKYLFRKEGQNVTLSCEQNLNHDAMYWYRQDPGQGLRLIYYSQIVNDFQKGDIAEGYSVSREKKESFPLTVTSAQKNPTAFYLCASSIAGLNSPLHFGNGTRLTVT.

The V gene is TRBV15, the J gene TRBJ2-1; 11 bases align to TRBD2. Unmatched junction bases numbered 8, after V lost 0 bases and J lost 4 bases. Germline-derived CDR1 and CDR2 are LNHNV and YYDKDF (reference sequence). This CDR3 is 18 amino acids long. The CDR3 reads CATSRDRVASGGYNEQFF. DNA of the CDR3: TGTGCCACCAGCAGAGACCGTGTTGCTAGCGGGGGGTACAATGAGCAGTTCTTC. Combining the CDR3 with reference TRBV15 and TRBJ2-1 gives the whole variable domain DAMVIQNPRYQVTQFGKPVTLSCSQTLNHNVMYWYQQKSSQAPKLLFHYYDKDFNNEADTPDNFQSRRPNTSFCFLDIRSPGLGDTAMYLCATSRDRVASGGYNEQFFGPGTRLTVL.

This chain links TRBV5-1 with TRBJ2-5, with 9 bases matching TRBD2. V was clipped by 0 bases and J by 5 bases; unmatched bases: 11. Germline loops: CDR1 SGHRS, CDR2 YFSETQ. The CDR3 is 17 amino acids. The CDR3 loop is CASSLGLAGAFRETQYF. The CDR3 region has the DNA TGCGCCAGCAGCTTGGGCTTAGCGGGGGCCTTTCGGGAGACCCAGTACTTC.

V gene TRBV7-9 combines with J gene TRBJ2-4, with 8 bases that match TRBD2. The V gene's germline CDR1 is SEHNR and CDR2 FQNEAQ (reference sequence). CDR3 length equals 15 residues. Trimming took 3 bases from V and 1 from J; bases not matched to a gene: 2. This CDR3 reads CASSFSGEAKNIQYF. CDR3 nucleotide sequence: TGTGCCAGCAGCTTTAGCGGGGAGGCCAAAAACATTCAGTACTTC.

Here the CDR3 DNA reads TGCGCCAGCAGCCCGGACAGGGGTTTATCCTACGAGCAGTACTTC. Residues: CASSPDRGLSYEQYF. The V and J genes are TRBV4-1 and TRBJ2-7, with 9 bases fitting TRBD1. The CDR3 runs 15 residues. The ends lost 4 bases at V and 1 base at J; junction bases unmatched: 5. Germline CDR1 and CDR2: MGHRA and YSYEKL.

Written as DNA, the CDR3 is TGTGCCAGCAGCCCCGGACGGGGGGCGAGTGAGCAGTACTTC. As protein: CASSPGRGASEQYF. The chain combines TRBV11-2 with TRBJ2-7, with D possibly being TRBD2 (7 bases). CDR1 is SGHAT, CDR2 FQNNGV, per germline. The CDR3 loop spans 14 amino acids. Trimming took off 5 bases at V and 7 bases at J, with 18 bases between the two ends.

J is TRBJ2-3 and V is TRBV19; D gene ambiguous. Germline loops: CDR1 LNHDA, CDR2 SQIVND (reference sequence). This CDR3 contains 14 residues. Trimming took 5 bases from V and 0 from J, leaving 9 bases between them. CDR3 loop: CASSYSSSTDTQYF. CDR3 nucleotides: TGTGCCAGTAGTTACTCCTCTAGCACAGATACGCAGTATTTT.

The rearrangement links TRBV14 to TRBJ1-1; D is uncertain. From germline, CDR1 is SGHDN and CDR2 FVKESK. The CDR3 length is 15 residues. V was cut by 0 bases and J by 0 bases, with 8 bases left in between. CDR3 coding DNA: TGTGCCAGCAGCCAAGATCTTCGGGTGAACACTGAAGCTTTCTTT. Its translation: CASSQDLRVNTEAFF.

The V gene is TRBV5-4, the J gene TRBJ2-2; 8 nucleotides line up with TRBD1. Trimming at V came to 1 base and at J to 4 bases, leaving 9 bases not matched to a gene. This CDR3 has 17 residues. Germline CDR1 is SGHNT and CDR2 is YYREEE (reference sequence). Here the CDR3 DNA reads TGTGCCAGCAGCTTGTCCCTCCGGACAGGGCCCACCGGGGAGCTGTTTTTT. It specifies CASSLSLRTGPTGELFF.

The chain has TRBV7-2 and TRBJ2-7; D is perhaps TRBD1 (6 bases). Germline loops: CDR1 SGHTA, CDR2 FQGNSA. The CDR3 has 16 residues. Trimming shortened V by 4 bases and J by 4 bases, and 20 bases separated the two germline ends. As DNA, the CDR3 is TGTGCCAGCAGCTCCCCCGGGACACCCAGATCGTACGAGCAGTACTTC. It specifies CASSSPGTPRSYEQYF.

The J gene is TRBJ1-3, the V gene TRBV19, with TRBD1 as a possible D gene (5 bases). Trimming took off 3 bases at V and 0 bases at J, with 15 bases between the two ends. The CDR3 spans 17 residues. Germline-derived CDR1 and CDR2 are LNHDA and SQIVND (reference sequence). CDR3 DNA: TGTGCCAGTAGTATGCAACTCGGGGCAGGCTCTGGAAACACCATATATTTT. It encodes CASSMQLGAGSGNTIYF.

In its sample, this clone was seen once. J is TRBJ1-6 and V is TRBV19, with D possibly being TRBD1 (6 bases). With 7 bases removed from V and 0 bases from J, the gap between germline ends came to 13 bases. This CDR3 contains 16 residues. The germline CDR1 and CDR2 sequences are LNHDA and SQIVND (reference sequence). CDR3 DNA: TGTGCCAGTAAGTCGGGGGCCAGCTCCTATAATTCACCCCTCCACTTT. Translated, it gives CASKSGASSYNSPLHF.

CDR3 residues: CASSLAEWVETQYF. CDR3 nucleotide sequence: TGCGCCAGCAGCTTGGCCGAGTGGGTCGAGACCCAGTACTTC. The chain joins TRBV5-1 to TRBJ2-5; D uncertain. Germline V gives CDR1 SGHRS, CDR2 YFSETQ. Deletions cut 0 bases from V and 5 bases from J, with 11 bases between. The CDR3 runs 14 residues.

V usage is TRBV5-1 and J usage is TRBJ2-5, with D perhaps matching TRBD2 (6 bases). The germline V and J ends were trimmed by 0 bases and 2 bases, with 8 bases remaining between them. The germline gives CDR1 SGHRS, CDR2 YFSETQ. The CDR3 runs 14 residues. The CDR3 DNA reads TGCGCCAGCAGCTTGGGGGGAGGACAAGAGACCCAGTACTTC. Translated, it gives CASSLGGGQETQYF.

In nucleotides, the CDR3 is TGTGCCAGCAGTCCCCCGACAGGGGGGAACACTGAAGCTTTCTTT. This encodes CASSPPTGGNTEAFF. The chain joins TRBV28 to TRBJ1-1, with TRBD1 matching 9 bases. The CDR3 length is 15 residues. Germline V CDR1 and CDR2: MDHEN, SYDVKM. V dropped 5 bases and J dropped 1; count of bases not matched to a gene: 5.

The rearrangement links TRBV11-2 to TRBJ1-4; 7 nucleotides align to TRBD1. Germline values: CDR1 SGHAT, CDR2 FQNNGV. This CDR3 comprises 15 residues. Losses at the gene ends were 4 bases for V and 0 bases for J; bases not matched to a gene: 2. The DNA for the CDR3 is TGTGCCAGCAGCTGGGGGACAGCAACTAATGAAAAACTGTTTTTT. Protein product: CASSWGTATNEKLFF.

The CDR3 DNA reads as TGCGCCAGCAGCCGAAAATCGACGGGGGGGATGAACACTGAAGCTTTCTTT. Residues: CASSRKSTGGMNTEAFF. The V call is TRBV4-1, the J call TRBJ1-1; maybe TRBD1 (5 bases). This CDR3 region has 17 residues. Germline CDR1 MGHRA, CDR2 YSYEKL. V dropped 4 bases and J dropped 0 bases, with 18 bases sitting between them.

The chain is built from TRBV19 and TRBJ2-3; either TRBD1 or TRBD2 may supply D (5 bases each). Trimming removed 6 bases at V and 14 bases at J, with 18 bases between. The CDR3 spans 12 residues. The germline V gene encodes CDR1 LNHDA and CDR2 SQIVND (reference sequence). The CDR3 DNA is TGTGCCAGTAGCCGAACCGGGACCGTGCTGTATTTT. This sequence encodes CASSRTGTVLYF. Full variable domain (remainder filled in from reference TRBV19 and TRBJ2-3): DGGITQSPKYLFRKEGQNVTLSCEQNLNHDAMYWYRQDPGQGLRLIYYSQIVNDFQKGDIAEGYSVSREKKESFPLTVTSAQKNPTAFYLCASSRTGTVLYFGPGTRLTVL.

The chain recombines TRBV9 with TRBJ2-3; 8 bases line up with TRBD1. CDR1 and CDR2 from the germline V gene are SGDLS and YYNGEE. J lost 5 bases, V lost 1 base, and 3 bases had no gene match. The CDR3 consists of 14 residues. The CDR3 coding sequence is TGTGCCAGCAGCGTACGGACAGGGCAAGATACGCAGTATTTT. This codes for CASSVRTGQDTQYF. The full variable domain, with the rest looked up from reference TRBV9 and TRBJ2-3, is DSGVTQTPKHLITATGQRVTLRCSPRSGDLSVYWYQQSLDQGLQFLIQYYNGEERAKGNILERFSAQQFPDLHSELNLSSLELGDSALYFCASSVRTGQDTQYFGPGTRLTVL.

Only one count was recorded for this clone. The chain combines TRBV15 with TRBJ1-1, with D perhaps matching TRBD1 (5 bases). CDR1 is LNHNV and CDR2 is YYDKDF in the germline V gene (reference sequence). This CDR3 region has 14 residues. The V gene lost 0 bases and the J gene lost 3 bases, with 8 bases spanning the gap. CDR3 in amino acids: CATSRDREDTEAFF. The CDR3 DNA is TGTGCCACCAGCAGAGACAGGGAGGACACTGAAGCTTTCTTT.

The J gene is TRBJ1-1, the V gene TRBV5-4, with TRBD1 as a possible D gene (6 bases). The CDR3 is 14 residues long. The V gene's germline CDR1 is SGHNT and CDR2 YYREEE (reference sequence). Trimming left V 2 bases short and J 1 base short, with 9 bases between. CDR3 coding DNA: TGTGCCAGCAGCTTAAACAGGGCGAACACTGAAGCTTTCTTT. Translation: CASSLNRANTEAFF.

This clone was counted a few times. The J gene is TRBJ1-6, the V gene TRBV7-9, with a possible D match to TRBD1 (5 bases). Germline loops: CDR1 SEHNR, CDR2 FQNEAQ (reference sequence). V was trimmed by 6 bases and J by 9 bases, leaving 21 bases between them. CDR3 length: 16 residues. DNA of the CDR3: TGTGCCAGCAGTCCCATCGGGGGGGTCGAAGGTTCACCCCTCCACTTT. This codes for CASSPIGGVEGSPLHF.